Listed below are T cell receptor beta chains from one sample, sequenced in a study of cytomegalovirus exposure and HLA in healthy donors. TCRdb's table, derived via immunoSEQ multiplex PCR, lists solely in-frame clones and lacks some. The repertoire has roughly 150,000 clones, around 63% of them found once; the top ten carry over 1.5%. Specimen: PBMCs. The origin of the receptors is a human donor in good health. Each CDR3 is given with its conserved first and last residue. The D gene is left open where the match is weak. Only some rows state a clone size, as once, few, many or a class for expanded clones.

few | NA | TRBJ1-1 | 13 | TRBV9 | CASSVAGNTEAFF | TGTGCCAGCAGCGTAGCAGGGAACACTGAAGCTTTCTTT
few | NA | TRBJ1-4 | 14 | TRBV18 | CASSAGLGHEKLFF | TGTGCCAGCTCAGCAGGGTTGGGTCATGAAAAACTGTTTTTT
NA | TRBD2 | TRBJ2-1 | 15 | TRBV5-4 | CASTPGLAGFYEQFF | TGTGCCAGCACTCCCGGACTAGCGGGATTCTATGAGCAGTTCTTC
NA | TRBD2 | TRBJ2-2 | 17 | TRBV7-3 | CASSPTTSGRGTGELFF | TGTGCCAGCAGCCCGACTACTAGCGGGAGGGGGACCGGGGAGCTGTTTTTT
once | NA | TRBJ2-2 | 16 | TRBV25-1 | CASSKTTGGGTGELFF | TGTGCCAGCAGTAAAACTACAGGGGGGGGCACCGGGGAGCTGTTTTTT
NA | NA | TRBJ2-5 | 11 | TRBV20-1 | CSASSGETQYF | TGCAGTGCTAGTTCGGGAGAGACCCAGTACTTC
few | NA | TRBJ2-2 | 13 | TRBV6-1 | CASPGGGSAELFF | TGTGCCAGCCCGGGTGGGGGGTCGGCGGAGCTGTTTTTT
NA | NA | TRBJ2-5 | 14 | TRBV5-1 | CASSSWGVGETQYF | TGCGCCAGCAGCTCGTGGGGGGTAGGGGAGACCCAGTACTTC
few | TRBD2 | TRBJ2-6 | 18 | TRBV18 | CASSPKTSGRSGANVLTF | TGTGCCAGCTCCCCAAAGACTAGCGGGAGATCTGGGGCCAACGTCCTGACTTTC
NA | NA | TRBJ2-2 | 14 | TRBV6-1 | CASSERSSTGELFF | TGTGCCAGCAGTGAAAGATCTAGCACCGGGGAGCTGTTTTTT
NA | TRBD2 | TRBJ2-7 | 13 | TRBV2 | CASRGTSVYEQYF | TGTGCCAGCCGCGGGACTAGCGTCTACGAGCAGTACTTC
NA | NA | TRBJ2-7 | 12 | TRBV2 | CASSPSGEREYF | TGTGCCAGCAGTCCATCCGGGGAAAGGGAGTACTTC
NA | TRBD2 | TRBJ2-1 | 12 | TRBV2 | CATQRESHEQFF | TGTGCCACCCAGCGGGAGTCTCATGAGCAGTTCTTC
NA | TRBD2 | TRBJ2-7 | 13 | TRBV5-4 | CASSSELAGEQYF | TGTGCCAGCAGCTCGGAACTAGCGGGAGAGCAGTACTTC
NA | TRBD1 | TRBJ2-7 | 19 | TRBV27 | CASSTLDRGSLPSSYEQYF | TGTGCCAGCAGTACCCTGGACAGGGGTTCTCTCCCCAGCTCCTACGAGCAGTACTTC
NA | NA | TRBJ1-5 | 16 | TRBV19 | CASTVWRESLVQPQHF | TGTGCCAGTACAGTGTGGAGGGAGAGCTTGGTTCAGCCCCAGCATTTT
NA | TRBD2 | TRBJ2-7 | 16 | TRBV7-2 | CASRLGASGSIYEQYF | TGTGCCAGCAGATTAGGCGCTAGCGGGAGTATCTACGAGCAGTACTTC
NA | NA | TRBJ1-1 | 15 | TRBV11-3 | CASSFGARENTEAFF | TGTGCCAGCAGCTTCGGCGCCCGGGAGAACACTGAAGCTTTCTTT
NA | NA | TRBJ2-5 | 14 | TRBV9 | CASSVALREETQYF | TGTGCCAGCAGCGTTGCCCTCCGGGAGGAGACCCAGTACTTC
NA | TRBD2 | TRBJ2-3 | 15 | TRBV9 | CASSVEAGGADTQYF | TGTGCCAGCAGCGTAGAGGCGGGAGGAGCAGATACGCAGTATTTT
NA | NA | TRBJ2-2 | 16 | TRBV11-2 | CASSLKAFPGTGELFF | TGTGCCAGCAGCCTCAAGGCCTTTCCGGGCACCGGGGAGCTGTTTTTT
few | TRBD1 | TRBJ1-3 | 16 | TRBV4-1 | CASSRLQGDSGNTIYF | TGCGCCAGCAGCCGTCTACAGGGGGACTCTGGAAACACCATATATTTT